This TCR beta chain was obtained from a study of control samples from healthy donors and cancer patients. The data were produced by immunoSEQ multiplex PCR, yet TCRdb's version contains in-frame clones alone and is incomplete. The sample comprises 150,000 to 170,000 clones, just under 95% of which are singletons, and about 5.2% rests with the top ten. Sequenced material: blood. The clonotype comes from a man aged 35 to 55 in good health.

CDR3 region: CAISESGLHRGAEAFF. The CDR3 nucleotides are TGTGCCATCAGTGAGTCTGGATTACACAGGGGTGCGGAAGCTTTCTTT. The rearrangement uses TRBV10-3 and TRBJ1-1; 7 bases map to TRBD1. The CDR3 length is 16 residues. V lost 0 bases, J lost 8 bases, and 12 bases stayed unmatched. CDR1 and CDR2 from the germline V gene are ENHRY and SYGVKD.